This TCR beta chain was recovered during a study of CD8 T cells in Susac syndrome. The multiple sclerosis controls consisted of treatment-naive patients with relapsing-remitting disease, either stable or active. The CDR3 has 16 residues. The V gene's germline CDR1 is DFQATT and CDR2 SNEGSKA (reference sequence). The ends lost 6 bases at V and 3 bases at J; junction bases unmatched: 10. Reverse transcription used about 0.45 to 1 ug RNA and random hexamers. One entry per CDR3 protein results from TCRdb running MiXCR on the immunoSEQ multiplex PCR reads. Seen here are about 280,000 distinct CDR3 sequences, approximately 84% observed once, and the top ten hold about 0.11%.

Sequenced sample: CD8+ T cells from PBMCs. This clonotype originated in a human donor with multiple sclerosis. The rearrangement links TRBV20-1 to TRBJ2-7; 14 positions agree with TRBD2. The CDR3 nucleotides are TGCAGTGCACCGGGACTAGCGGGAGATCTAGGCTACGAGCAGTACTTC. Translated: CSAPGLAGDLGYEQYF.